One T cell receptor (beta chain) is described in this entry. The data were taken from a study of untreated major depressive disorder. With 2 bases removed from V and 7 bases from J, the gap between germline ends came to 5 bases. The CDR3 spans 10 residues. CDR1 GTSNPN and CDR2 SVGIG come from the germline V gene (reference sequence). Roughly 30 ml of blood was drawn into EDTA tubes. Profiling relied on immunoSEQ multiplex PCR, and the TCRdb table lists in-frame clones only, not all of them. The sample shows tens of thousands of clones, 70% to 90% of them seen only once. The sequenced material came from CD4+ T cells from PBMCs. The genes are TRBV30 and TRBJ1-2; D ambiguous. The receptor's source is a woman in her 30s in good health. CDR3 nucleotide sequence: TGTGCCTGGAGTATTGGTGGCTACACCTTC. Amino acids: CAWSIGGYTF.